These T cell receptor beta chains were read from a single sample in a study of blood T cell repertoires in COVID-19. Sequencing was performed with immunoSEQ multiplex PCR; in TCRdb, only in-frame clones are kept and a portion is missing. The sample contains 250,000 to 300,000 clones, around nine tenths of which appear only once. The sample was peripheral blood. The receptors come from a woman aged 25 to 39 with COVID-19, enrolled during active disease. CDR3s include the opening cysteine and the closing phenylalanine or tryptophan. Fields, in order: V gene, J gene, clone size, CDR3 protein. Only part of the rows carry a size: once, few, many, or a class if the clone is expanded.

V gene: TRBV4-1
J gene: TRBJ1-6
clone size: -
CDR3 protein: CASSQDQRTGTSPLHF

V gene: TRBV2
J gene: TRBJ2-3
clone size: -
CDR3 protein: CASSQGLTSTDTQYF

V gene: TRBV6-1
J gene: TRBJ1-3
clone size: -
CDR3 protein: CASSEDRYPDTIYF

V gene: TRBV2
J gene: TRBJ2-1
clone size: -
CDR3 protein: CASTSGEREVHEQFF

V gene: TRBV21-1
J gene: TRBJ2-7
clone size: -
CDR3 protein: CARALLDYEQYF

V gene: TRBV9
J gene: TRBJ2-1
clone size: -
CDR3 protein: CASSVGDSSYNEQFF

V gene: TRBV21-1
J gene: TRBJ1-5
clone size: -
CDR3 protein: CASSKNSAISNSNQPQHF

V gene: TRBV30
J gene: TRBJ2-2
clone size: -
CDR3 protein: CAWSLGQPNTGELFF

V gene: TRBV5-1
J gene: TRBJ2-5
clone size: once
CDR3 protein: CASSQLAGVSETQYF

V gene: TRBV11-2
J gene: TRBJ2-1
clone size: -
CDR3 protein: CASSFREPNEQFF

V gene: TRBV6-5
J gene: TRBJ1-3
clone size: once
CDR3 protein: CASSRDRVDTIYF

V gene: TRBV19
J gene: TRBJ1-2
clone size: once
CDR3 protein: CASSPGTGTNYGYTF

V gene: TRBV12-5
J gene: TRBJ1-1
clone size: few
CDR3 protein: CASGWAGNTEAFF

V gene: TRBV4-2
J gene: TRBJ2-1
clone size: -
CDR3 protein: CASSQIRAGGSYNEQFF

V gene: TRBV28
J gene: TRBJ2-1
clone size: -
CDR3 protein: CASSFLAGFYNEQFF

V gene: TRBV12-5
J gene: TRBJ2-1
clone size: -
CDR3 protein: CASGLGQGVHNEQFF

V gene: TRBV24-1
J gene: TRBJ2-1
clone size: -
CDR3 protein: CATSDSRSWRPYNEQFF

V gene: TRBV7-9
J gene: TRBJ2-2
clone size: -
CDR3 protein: CASSSKGGDTGELFF

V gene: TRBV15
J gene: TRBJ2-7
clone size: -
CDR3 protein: CATSRDLGRAYEQYF

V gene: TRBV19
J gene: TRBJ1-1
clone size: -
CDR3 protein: CASSAGRGTEAFF

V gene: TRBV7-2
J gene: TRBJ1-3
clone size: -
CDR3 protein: CASSLGYPGRGNTIYF

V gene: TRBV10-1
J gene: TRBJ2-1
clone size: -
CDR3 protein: CASRASVTNEQFF

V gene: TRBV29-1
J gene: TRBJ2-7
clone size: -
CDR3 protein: CSVALAGHSYEQYF

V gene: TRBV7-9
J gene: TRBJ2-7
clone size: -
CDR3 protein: CASSPIQGPLEEQYF

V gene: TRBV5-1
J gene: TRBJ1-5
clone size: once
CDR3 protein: CASSLSPAGSGGQPQHF

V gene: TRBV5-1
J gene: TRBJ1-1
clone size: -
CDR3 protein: CASSPLKRGDEAFF

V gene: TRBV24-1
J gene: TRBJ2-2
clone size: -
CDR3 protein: CATKQGWTGELFF

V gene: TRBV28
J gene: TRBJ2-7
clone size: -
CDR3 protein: CASSPPGGSYEQYF

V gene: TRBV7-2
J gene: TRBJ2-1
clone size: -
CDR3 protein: CASSLGLAPGEQFF

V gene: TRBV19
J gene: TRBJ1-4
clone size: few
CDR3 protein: CASRQQGSEKLFF

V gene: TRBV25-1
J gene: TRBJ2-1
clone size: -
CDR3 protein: CASSTPGLAGYNEQFF

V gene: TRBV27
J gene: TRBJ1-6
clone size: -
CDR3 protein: CASGPRTLNSPLHF

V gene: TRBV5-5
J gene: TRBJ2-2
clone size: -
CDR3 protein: CASSPGQGNTGELFF

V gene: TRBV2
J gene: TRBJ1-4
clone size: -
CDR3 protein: CASTRRGGNEKLFF

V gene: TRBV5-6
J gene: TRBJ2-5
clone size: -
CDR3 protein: CASSSQRRDGLETQYF

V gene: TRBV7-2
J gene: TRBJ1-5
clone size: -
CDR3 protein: CASSPSAGAHQPQHF

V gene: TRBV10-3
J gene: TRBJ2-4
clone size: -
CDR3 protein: CAMSRTGKAKNIQYF

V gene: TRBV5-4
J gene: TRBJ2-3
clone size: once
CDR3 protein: CASSLTGDGTDTQYF

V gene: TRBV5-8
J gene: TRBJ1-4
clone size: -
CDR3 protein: CASSRLRQGVEKLFF

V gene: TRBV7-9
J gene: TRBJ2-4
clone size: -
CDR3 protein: CASSLEGLGRDIQYF

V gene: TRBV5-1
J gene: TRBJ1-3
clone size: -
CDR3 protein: CASSLGGRSHSGNTIYF

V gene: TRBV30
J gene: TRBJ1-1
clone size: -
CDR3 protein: CAWSLETGNTEAFF

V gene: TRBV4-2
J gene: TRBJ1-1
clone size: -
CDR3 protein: CASSPDSLNTEAFF

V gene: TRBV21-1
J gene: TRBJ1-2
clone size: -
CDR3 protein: CASRKPHTHGTGERGYTF

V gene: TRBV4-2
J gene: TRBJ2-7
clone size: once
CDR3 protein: CASSQEGGETYEQYF

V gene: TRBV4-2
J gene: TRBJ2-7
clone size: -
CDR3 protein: CASSQDRPRDFSYEQYF

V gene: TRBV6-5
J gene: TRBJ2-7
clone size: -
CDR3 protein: CASSMTGGESEQYF

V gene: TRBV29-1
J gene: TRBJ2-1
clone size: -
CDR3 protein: CSLYLAEAYNEQFF

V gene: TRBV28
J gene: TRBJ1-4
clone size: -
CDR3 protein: CASSLEGSELFF

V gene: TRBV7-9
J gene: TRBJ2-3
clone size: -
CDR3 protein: CASSRGIAEGTDTQYF

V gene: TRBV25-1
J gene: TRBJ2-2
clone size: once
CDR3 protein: CASSEWGSQAGELFF

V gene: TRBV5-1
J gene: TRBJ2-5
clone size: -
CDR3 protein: CASSFRDRGRETQYF

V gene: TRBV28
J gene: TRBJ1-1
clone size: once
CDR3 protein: CASSGTETEAFF

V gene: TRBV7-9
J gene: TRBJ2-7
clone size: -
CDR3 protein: CASSLGGGGYEQYF

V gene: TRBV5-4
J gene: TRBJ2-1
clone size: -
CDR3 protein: CASSSTGSEQFF

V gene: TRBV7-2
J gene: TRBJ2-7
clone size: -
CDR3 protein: CASSRQGADEQYF

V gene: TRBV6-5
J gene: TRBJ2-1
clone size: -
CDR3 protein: CASSYSISGYNEQFF

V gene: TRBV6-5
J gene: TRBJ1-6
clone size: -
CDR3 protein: CASSWTEANSPLHF

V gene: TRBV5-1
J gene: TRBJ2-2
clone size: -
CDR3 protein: CASRKELWGDAGELFF